The next 27 T cell receptor beta chains were all read from a single sample in a study of neoadjuvant nivolumab and ipilimumab in lung cancer (dated by TCRdb to about 2020). The method was the immunoSEQ multiplex PCR assay. This immuneACCESS table, as held by TCRdb, lists in-frame sequences with V and J called but not all clones. Of the missing ones, under half trace to an unresolved V gene in checked studies; the others have no known cause. The sample includes 30,000 to 35,000 clones, with roughly 90% observed a single time. The top ten clonotypes cover 2.1% of the sample. Read against the paper, the sample's time point label means: at surgical resection after neoadjuvant nivolumab +/- ipilimumab. Material: peripheral blood, obtained after neoadjuvant nivolumab, alone or with ipilimumab, at or shortly before surgery. These receptors came from an adult with non-small cell lung cancer.

The chain's CDR3 is CASSAQGASTDTQYF. The CDR3 DNA sequence: TGTGCCAGCAGCGCGCAGGGGGCCAGCACAGATACGCAGTATTTT. The chain links TRBV9 to TRBJ2-3, with TRBD1 identical over 8 bases. The CDR3 contains 15 residues. Trimming at V came to 3 bases and at J to 0 bases, leaving 3 bases not matched to a gene. The germline CDR1 and CDR2 sequences are SGDLS and YYNGEE.

The gene calls are TRBV19 and TRBJ1-5; the D gene is possibly TRBD1 (6 bases). The V end was cut by 10 bases, the J end by 7 bases, with 20 bases between. The CDR3 runs 14 residues. Per the germline V gene, CDR1 is LNHDA and CDR2 is SQIVND (reference sequence). CDR3 bases: TGTGCCATCTCCCTAGGGGGGCAAGAACAGCCCCAGCATTTT. This translates into CAISLGGQEQPQHF. Full variable domain (remainder filled in from reference TRBV19 and TRBJ1-5): DGGITQSPKYLFRKEGQNVTLSCEQNLNHDAMYWYRQDPGQGLRLIYYSQIVNDFQKGDIAEGYSVSREKKESFPLTVTSAQKNPTAFYLCAISLGGQEQPQHFGDGTRLSIL.

The rearrangement uses TRBV6-5 and TRBJ2-3; 12 bases are a match to TRBD2. Germline V CDR1 and CDR2: MNHEY, SVGAGI. Trimming cost V 2 bases and J 5 bases; bases outside gene matches: 5. CDR3 length: 16 amino acids. CDR3 DNA: TGTGCCAGCAGTTACGGGTCACTAGCGGGAGGAGATACGCAGTATTTT. Translating it yields CASSYGSLAGGDTQYF.

This clone has a single count. The J gene is TRBJ2-7, the V gene TRBV7-2; D is possibly TRBD2 (7 bases). Germline values: CDR1 SGHTA, CDR2 FQGNSA. Trimming left V 5 bases short and J 5 bases short, with 19 bases between. This CDR3 has 15 amino acids. The CDR3 bases are TGTGCCAGCAGCCGAGGGGGGGGCGCTAGCAACGAGCAGTACTTC. Translation gives CASSRGGGASNEQYF.

The chain links TRBV5-1 to TRBJ2-4, with D unresolved. Per the germline V gene, CDR1 is SGHRS and CDR2 is YFSETQ. V shed 1 base and J shed 1 base, with 12 bases lying between them. The CDR3 covers 16 residues. The CDR3 region is CASSLSTVLAKNIQYF. Written as DNA, the CDR3 is TGCGCCAGCAGCTTGAGTACAGTGCTGGCCAAAAACATTCAGTACTTC.

The genes are TRBV6-1 and TRBJ2-7; D possibly corresponds to TRBD1 (6 bases). CDR1 and CDR2 from the germline V gene are MNHNS and SASEGT. V lost 4 bases and J 7 bases, leaving 17 bases between the germline ends. CDR3 length: 14 residues. The CDR3 sequence: CASSVGTTGVEQYF. The CDR3 DNA follows: TGTGCCAGCAGTGTTGGGACAACCGGGGTAGAGCAGTACTTC.

This clone was detected once. V gene TRBV2 combines with J gene TRBJ2-1; 7 bases are shared with TRBD1. Germline values: CDR1 SNHLY, CDR2 FYNNEI. The V and J ends lost 9 bases and 1 base, in that order; junction bases with no gene match: 3. The CDR3 extends over 13 amino acids. The CDR3 is CASRTGSYNEQFF. The CDR3 nucleotides read TGTGCCAGTCGGACAGGTTCCTACAATGAGCAGTTCTTC.

This clone was detected once. The V gene is TRBV11-2, the J gene TRBJ2-7; 7 bases are a match to TRBD2. The V and J ends lost 1 base and 4 bases, in that order; junction bases with no gene match: 4. The CDR3 is 14 amino acids. Germline CDR1 reads SGHAT; CDR2 reads FQNNGV. The CDR3 sequence is CASSLAGGQYEQYF. CDR3 DNA sequence: TGTGCCAGCAGCTTAGCGGGAGGCCAATACGAGCAGTACTTC. Combining the CDR3 with reference TRBV11-2 and TRBJ2-7 gives the whole variable domain EAGVAQSPRYKIIEKRQSVAFWCNPISGHATLYWYQQILGQGPKLLIQFQNNGVVDDSQLPKDRFSAERLKGVDSTLKIQPAKLEDSAVYLCASSLAGGQYEQYFGPGTRLTVT.

V usage is TRBV6-1 and J usage is TRBJ1-1, with no clear D. V lost 2 bases, J lost 6 bases, and 10 bases lay in between. Germline V gene data show CDR1 as MNHNS and CDR2 as SASEGT. The CDR3 totals 13 residues. This chain's CDR3 is CASSEYLEAEAFF. CDR3 nucleotides: TGTGCCAGCAGTGAATATTTGGAGGCTGAAGCTTTCTTT.

The chain uses TRBV25-1 and TRBJ2-5, with 8 positions matching TRBD1. V lost 9 bases and J lost 3; bases outside the gene matches: 6. Per the germline V gene, CDR1 is MGHDK and CDR2 is SYGVNS. This CDR3 region has 13 residues. The CDR3 protein is CASSTGAKETQYF. The CDR3 DNA reads TGTGCCAGTTCGACAGGGGCAAAAGAGACCCAGTACTTC.

This clone was seen once. V is TRBV2 and J is TRBJ1-1; the D gene is possibly TRBD1 (5 bases). V was trimmed by 6 bases and J by 10 bases, leaving 15 bases between them. The CDR3 length is 12 residues. Germline V gene data show CDR1 as SNHLY and CDR2 as FYNNEI. CDR3 sequence: CASRVDSNGAFF. The CDR3 DNA is TGTGCCAGCAGAGTCGACAGTAATGGAGCTTTCTTT.

The chain couples TRBV5-4 to TRBJ2-3; D is unclear. The CDR3 length is 16 residues. CDR1 SGHNT and CDR2 YYREEE come from the germline V gene (reference sequence). Deletions cut 3 bases from V and 0 bases from J, with 14 bases between. In nucleotides, the CDR3 is TGTGCCAGCAGCTCATCTTCGCAACGGAGCACAGATACGCAGTATTTT. This codes for CASSSSSQRSTDTQYF.

A word on this clone: Germline and junction disagree at one end, which may indicate a read error. This chain links TRBV10-1 with TRBJ2-3, with D unresolved. This CDR3 region has 14 residues. Per the germline V gene, CDR1 is WNHNN and CDR2 is SYGVQD (reference sequence). The chain's CDR3 is CASSGPYSTDTQYF. CDR3 nucleotides: TGCGCCAGTAGTGGACCATACAGCACAGATACGCAGTATTTT.

This clone was picked up a small number of times. The chain joins TRBV5-1 to TRBJ1-4, with a weak D call TRBD1 (5 bases). The germline gives CDR1 SGHRS, CDR2 YFSETQ. The germline V and J ends were trimmed by 0 bases and 8 bases, with 14 bases remaining between them. The CDR3 spans 15 residues. CDR3 region: CASSLAGREGEKLFF. The DNA of the CDR3 is TGCGCCAGCAGCTTGGCCGGCAGGGAAGGAGAAAAACTGTTTTTT.

The chain has TRBV5-1 and TRBJ2-2; 7 bases match TRBD1. The CDR3 consists of 14 residues. The trim removed 7 bases at V and 1 base at J, leaving 4 bases unmatched. CDR1 is SGHRS, CDR2 YFSETQ, per germline. The CDR3 DNA sequence: TGCGCCAGCCTGGGACAGTTGAACACCGGGGAGCTGTTTTTT. This translates into CASLGQLNTGELFF.

The V and J genes are TRBV11-2 and TRBJ2-7; D gene uncertain. The CDR3 has 13 residues. CDR1 is SGHAT, CDR2 FQNNGV, per germline. V shed 1 base and J shed 7 bases, with 11 bases lying between them. This CDR3 reads CASSLGLPREQYF. The CDR3 DNA reads as TGTGCCAGCAGCTTAGGACTCCCTAGGGAGCAGTACTTC.

The V call is TRBV7-8, the J call TRBJ2-6, with D uncertain. CDR1 is SGHVS and CDR2 is FQNEAQ in the germline V gene. V was clipped by 6 bases and J by 0 bases, with 15 bases between them. The CDR3 consists of 17 residues. The CDR3 loop is CASSAARAVSGANVLTF. The CDR3 DNA sequence: TGTGCCAGCAGTGCCGCCCGGGCCGTCTCTGGGGCCAACGTCCTGACTTTC.

The chain is built from TRBV19 and TRBJ2-1, with 11 positions matching TRBD2. Trimming cost V 4 bases and J 0 bases; bases outside gene matches: 5. In germline, CDR1 is LNHDA, CDR2 SQIVND (reference sequence). This CDR3 is 17 amino acids long. CDR3 amino acids: CASSTQGTSGSYNEQFF. In DNA, the CDR3 is TGTGCCAGTAGTACCCAAGGGACTAGCGGCTCCTACAATGAGCAGTTCTTC.

V and J are TRBV10-3 and TRBJ1-5; no clear D gene. CDR1 is ENHRY and CDR2 is SYGVKD in the germline V gene. CDR3 length: 14 residues. V was clipped by 6 bases and J by 0 bases, with 9 bases between them. The CDR3 sequence is CAISPGDSNQPQHF. CDR3 nucleotide sequence: TGTGCCATCAGCCCCGGGGATAGCAATCAGCCCCAGCATTTT.

The J gene is TRBJ2-7, the V gene TRBV18; D gene ambiguous. Germline lookup yields CDR1 KGHSH and CDR2 LQKENI. V shed 2 bases and J shed 6 bases, with 5 bases lying between them. The CDR3 runs 11 residues. The CDR3 sequence is CASSPGVEQYF. CDR3 bases: TGTGCCAGCTCACCAGGGGTCGAGCAGTACTTC.

V usage is TRBV2 and J usage is TRBJ1-2, with 9 bases fitting TRBD1. From germline, CDR1 is SNHLY and CDR2 FYNNEI. The V and J ends lost 6 bases and 2 bases, in that order; junction bases with no gene match: 4. CDR3 length equals 14 residues. CDR3 nucleotides: TGTGCCAGCAGACGGACAGGGGAGAACTATGGCTACACCTTC. Residues: CASRRTGENYGYTF. The variable domain in full, with the rest retrieved from reference TRBV2 and TRBJ1-2, is EPEVTQTPSHQVTQMGQEVILRCVPISNHLYFYWYRQILGQKVEFLVSFYNNEISEKSEIFDDQFSVERPDGSNFTLKIRSTKLEDSAMYFCASRRTGENYGYTFGSGTRLTVV.

The chain links TRBV5-1 to TRBJ2-1, with 9 bases identical to TRBD2. CDR1 and CDR2 (germline): SGHRS, YFSETQ. The length of the CDR3 is 15 residues. V lost 0 bases to trimming and J lost 7 bases; unmatched junction nucleotides: 5. The CDR3 nucleotides read TGCGCCAGCAGCTTGGGTAGCGGGAGAGGGAATGAGCAGTTCTTC. Protein sequence: CASSLGSGRGNEQFF.

This clone was observed a single time. V and J are TRBV9 and TRBJ1-1, with D perhaps matching TRBD1 (5 bases). The ends were cut back, 4 bases at V and 1 base at J, with 11 bases in the middle. CDR1 is SGDLS and CDR2 is YYNGEE in the germline V gene. The CDR3 sequence is 14 residues long. The CDR3 spells CASSPHTGNTEAFF. For the CDR3, the DNA is TGTGCCAGCAGCCCTCATACAGGGAACACTGAAGCTTTCTTT.

The chain is built from TRBV21-1 and TRBJ1-2. TRBV21-1 is labeled a pseudogene. The CDR3 spans 19 residues. CDR3 nucleotides: TGTGCCAGCAGCAAAAGGGTAGAGGAAAAGATCTTTTCGGGCTATGGCTACACCTTC. Its translation: CASSKRVEEKIFSGYGYTF.

CDR3 coding DNA: TGTGCCAGCTCACCATCTCCGGGAGGGGCCGCAGATACGCAGTATTTT. Protein product: CASSPSPGGAADTQYF. The chain combines TRBV18 with TRBJ2-3, with 8 positions matching TRBD2. CDR3 size: 16 residues. The ends lost 2 bases at V and 4 bases at J; junction bases unmatched: 8. CDR1 is KGHSH, CDR2 LQKENI, per germline.

This clone has a single count. The chain recombines TRBV29-1 with TRBJ1-1; D is perhaps TRBD1 (5 bases). Looked up from germline, CDR1 is SQVTM and CDR2 is ANQGSEA. Trimming took 3 bases from V and 2 from J, leaving 10 bases between them. There are 13 residues in the CDR3. The CDR3 reads CSVERGGNTEAFF. CDR3 in DNA: TGCAGCGTTGAGAGGGGCGGCAACACTGAAGCTTTCTTT.

The CDR3 reads CASSPVHNYQGELFF. As DNA, the CDR3 is TGTGCCAGCAGCCCGGTTCACAATTATCAAGGGGAGCTGTTTTTT. The rearrangement links TRBV7-2 to TRBJ2-2, with D unclear. V gave up 5 bases and J gave up 8 bases, with 18 bases separating them. The CDR3 loop spans 15 amino acids. CDR1 is SGHTA, CDR2 FQGNSA, per germline.